These T cell receptor beta chains were read from a single sample in a study of human T cells and chemical hapten exposure. TCRdb analysed the RACE reads with MiXCR anew, one entry per CDR3 protein. The table shows under 400,000 distinct CDR3 sequences, with 5% to 6.5% occurring only once. Sequencing was performed on whole blood, taken in connection with sensitization to the hapten diphenylcyclopropenone (DPC). The receptors derive from a woman aged 45-65 years with alopecia areata. Some clones in this sample may be carry-over from other donors' samples. The CDR3 runs from the conserved cysteine through the conserved F or W. Clone size, where shown, is once, few, many, or a class for clones that have expanded.

v_gene	j_gene	abundance	CDR3aa
TRBV6-2/TRBV6-3	TRBJ2-2	few	CASSITGSTGELFF
TRBV3-1	TRBJ2-1	many	CASSQGVSKNEQFF
TRBV3-1	TRBJ2-5	many	CASSQEITGGETQYF
TRBV7-9	TRBJ2-1	many	CASSLRPVETLNEQFF
TRBV28	TRBJ2-3	many	CASSLERGGSTDTQYF
TRBV28	TRBJ2-7	many	CASTETDSYEQYF
TRBV4-1	TRBJ1-6	.	CASSQGPGSPLHF
TRBV29-1	TRBJ1-1	few	CSVETGGETEAFF
TRBV7-8	TRBJ2-7	.	CASSSRTGLPDEQYF
TRBV5-6	TRBJ1-6	.	CASSLMGLGNSPLHF
TRBV11-2	TRBJ2-1	many	CASSLVGAPRNEQFF
TRBV29-1	TRBJ1-4	few	CSVGGRSSNEKLFF
TRBV28	TRBJ1-4	many	CASSSRGSNEKLFF
TRBV5-4	TRBJ2-3	many	CASSLDSVWTDTQYF
TRBV19	TRBJ2-1	.	CASTHSGLAGENEQFF
TRBV27	TRBJ2-1	few	CASSLLMSSYNEQFF
TRBV29-1	TRBJ2-7	many	CSVEGGQGDGEQYF
TRBV28	TRBJ2-1	many	CASSGLGQGYNEQFF
TRBV5-4	TRBJ2-5	.	CASSGTSGFQETQYF
TRBV29-1	TRBJ2-3	many	CSVYPRASGLGTQYF
TRBV12-3/TRBV12-4	TRBJ1-1	.	CASSEGTVNTEAFF
TRBV5-1	TRBJ2-5	.	CASSPTEDRGISGTQYF
TRBV6-2/TRBV6-3	TRBJ2-2	.	CATPGQGTNTGELFF